The clone carrying this T cell receptor (beta chain) came up a few times. During its preparation, the TCRbeta library received unique molecular identifiers. Using its own MiXCR run on the PCR reads, TCRdb lists one record per CDR3 protein. The profile shows more than 200,000 distinct CDR3 sequences, more than 20% of them singletons. This record belongs to a study of T-cell reconstitution after alpha-beta-depleted transplantation in children. V dropped 3 bases and J dropped 9 bases, with 15 bases sitting between them. This CDR3 contains 14 residues. Germline loops: CDR1 DFQATT, CDR2 SNEGSKA (reference sequence).

This receptor was obtained from a girl between 2 and 10 years old with Fanconi anemia, due to receive a stem cell transplant. The gene calls are TRBV20-1 and TRBJ1-6, with unresolved D. The material sequenced was PBMCs, taken before TCRalphabeta/CD19-depleted stem cell transplant. The CDR3 bases are TGCAGTGCTAGGGGGATAGGGAGAGGTTCACCCCTCCACTTT. Amino acid sequence: CSARGIGRGSPLHF.